Shown below are 18 T cell receptor beta chains from a single sample sequenced in a study of PD-L1 blockade in urothelial cancer. Clones were read by immunoSEQ multiplex PCR, and TCRdb kept only the in-frame ones, dropping some. The table records about 110,000 clones, about 91% of them present only once. As to time point: peripheral blood 6 weeks after treatment start. Here the sequenced sample was PBMCs, taken around atezolizumab (anti-PD-L1) treatment. Receptors were obtained from a man aged 55 to 69 with urothelial cancer.

This chain connects TRBV9 to TRBJ2-3; 9 bases line up with TRBD1. The ends lost 2 bases at V and 1 base at J; junction bases unmatched: 2. There are 15 residues in the CDR3. Germline-derived CDR1 and CDR2 are SGDLS and YYNGEE. The CDR3 here is CASSVRTGGTDTQYF. CDR3 DNA sequence: TGTGCCAGCAGCGTTCGGACAGGGGGCACAGATACGCAGTATTTT. Supplemented by reference TRBV9 and TRBJ2-3, the full variable domain reads DSGVTQTPKHLITATGQRVTLRCSPRSGDLSVYWYQQSLDQGLQFLIQYYNGEERAKGNILERFSAQQFPDLHSELNLSSLELGDSALYFCASSVRTGGTDTQYFGPGTRLTVL.

V gene TRBV30 combines with J gene TRBJ2-7; tentative D call: TRBD2 (6 bases). Germline V gene lookup returns CDR1 GTSNPN and CDR2 SVGIG (reference sequence). This CDR3 is built from 10 residues. DNA for the CDR3: TGTGCTTCGGCGGGGACGGCCGTCTACTTC. Protein sequence: CASAGTAVYF.

The J gene is TRBJ1-1, the V gene TRBV7-3; D perhaps matches TRBD1 (6 bases). V was cut by 5 bases and J by 1 base, with 11 bases left in between. The CDR3 spans 14 residues. Germline V gene lookup returns CDR1 SGHTA and CDR2 FQGTGA. Here the CDR3 DNA reads TGTGCCAGCAGCGCGACAGGAGGGAACACTGAAGCTTTCTTT. Translated, it gives CASSATGGNTEAFF. The full variable domain, rest sourced from reference TRBV7-3 and TRBJ1-1, is GAGVSQTPSNKVTEKGKYVELRCDPISGHTALYWYRQSLGQGPEFLIYFQGTGAADDSGLPNDRFFAVRPEGSVSTLKIQRTERGDSAVYLCASSATGGNTEAFFGQGTRLTVV.

The chain carries TRBV7-6 and TRBJ2-2, with 7 nucleotides matching TRBD1. With V trimmed by 1 base and J by 9 bases, 8 bases remained unmatched. Germline V CDR1 and CDR2: SGHVS, FNYEAQ. The CDR3 length is 15 residues. This CDR3 reads CASSLGADRARELFF. DNA of the CDR3: TGTGCCAGCAGCTTAGGGGCAGACAGGGCCCGGGAGCTGTTTTTT.

This clone was observed a handful of times. The chain has TRBV5-1 and TRBJ1-6; TRBD1 might be the D (6 bases). There are 15 residues in the CDR3. Trimming took 0 bases from V and 8 from J, leaving 12 bases between them. Germline CDR1 and CDR2: SGHRS and YFSETQ. The DNA for the CDR3 is TGCGCCAGCAGCTTGGAAATAAGGGGGTATTCACCCCTCCACTTT. Its translation is CASSLEIRGYSPLHF.

The chain couples TRBV5-4 to TRBJ2-3, with 10 bases identical to TRBD2. Germline CDR1 SGHNT, CDR2 YYREEE (reference sequence). The CDR3 extends over 15 amino acids. V lost 4 bases and J lost 2; bases outside the gene matches: 4. CDR3: CASSGTSGNTDTQYF. The CDR3 bases are TGTGCCAGCAGCGGCACTAGCGGGAACACAGATACGCAGTATTTT.

V and J are TRBV30 and TRBJ1-3, with 9 nucleotides matching TRBD1. The CDR3 is 14 amino acids. V gave up 4 bases and J gave up 3 bases; unmatched junction bases: 4. The germline gives CDR1 GTSNPN, CDR2 SVGIG (reference sequence). CDR3 bases: TGTGCCTGGACCCGACAGGGGGGTGGAAACACCATATATTTT. Its protein is CAWTRQGGGNTIYF. The full variable domain, its missing parts supplied by reference TRBV30 and TRBJ1-3, is SQTIHQWPATLVQPVGSPLSLECTVEGTSNPNLYWYRQAAGRGLQLLFYSVGIGQISSEVPQNLSASRPQDRQFILSSKKLLLSDSGFYLCAWTRQGGGNTIYFGEGSWLTVV.

The chain links TRBV27 to TRBJ2-7, with TRBD1 matching over 10 bases. CDR1 is MNHEY, CDR2 SMNVEV, per germline (reference sequence). The CDR3 length is 16 residues. Unmatched junction bases numbered 8, after V lost 0 bases and J lost 6 bases. The CDR3 sequence is CASSLSSWDRGREQYF. CDR3 in DNA: TGTGCCAGCAGTTTATCCTCATGGGACAGGGGTCGCGAGCAGTACTTC.

This rearrangement joins TRBV25-1 to TRBJ2-7; 7 bases map to TRBD1. Germline lookup yields CDR1 MGHDK and CDR2 SYGVNS. The V segment lost 2 bases and the J segment 4 bases; nucleotides outside the gene matches: 8. The CDR3 totals 15 residues. This chain's CDR3 is CASSEVGTAIYEQYF. CDR3 bases: TGTGCCAGCAGTGAAGTCGGGACAGCTATATACGAGCAGTACTTC.

V is TRBV4-1 and J is TRBJ2-3, with D possibly TRBD2 on 6 matching bases. The CDR3 runs to 16 residues. V lost 0 bases and J 0 bases, leaving 10 bases between the germline ends. CDR1 is MGHRA, CDR2 YSYEKL, per germline. The CDR3 spells CASSQDPSVSTDTQYF. For the CDR3, the DNA is TGCGCCAGCAGCCAAGATCCTAGCGTTAGCACAGATACGCAGTATTTT.

This clone appeared once. V usage is TRBV18 and J usage is TRBJ1-1; D unclear. V was trimmed by 8 bases and J by 2 bases, leaving 12 bases between them. Looked up from germline, CDR1 is KGHSH and CDR2 is LQKENI. There are 13 residues in the CDR3. The CDR3 nucleotides read TGTGCCAGCCTAGGCCCCGATAACACTGAAGCTTTCTTT. Residues: CASLGPDNTEAFF.

This clone was seen once. The chain recombines TRBV10-1 with TRBJ2-2; D perhaps matches TRBD2 (6 bases). This CDR3 comprises 15 residues. V was clipped by 5 bases and J by 1 base, with 11 bases between them. CDR1 WNHNN and CDR2 SYGVQD come from the germline V gene (reference sequence). CDR3 protein: CASSPLRENTGELFF. CDR3 DNA sequence: TGCGCCAGCAGTCCCCTGCGGGAGAACACCGGGGAGCTGTTTTTT.

V and J are TRBV5-1 and TRBJ1-1; 7 bases are a match to TRBD1. The CDR3 contains 14 residues. Unmatched junction bases numbered 11, after V lost 9 bases and J lost 3 bases. CDR1 is SGHRS, CDR2 YFSETQ, per germline. Here the CDR3 reads CATRRSGGDTEAFF. The CDR3 bases are TGCGCCACCCGGAGATCAGGGGGTGACACTGAAGCTTTCTTT.

The rearrangement joins TRBV5-1 to TRBJ2-5, with TRBD1 matching over 12 bases. Germline CDR1 reads SGHRS; CDR2 reads YFSETQ. Trimming cost V 6 bases and J 5 bases; bases outside gene matches: 11. This CDR3 is built from 16 residues. The CDR3 DNA follows: TGCGCCAGCACCTTCGGGACAGGGGGCGTCGGGGAGACCCAGTACTTC. Encoded protein: CASTFGTGGVGETQYF.

The chain recombines TRBV19 with TRBJ1-3; TRBD1 might be the D (5 bases). The CDR3 contains 15 residues. CDR1 is LNHDA, CDR2 SQIVND, per germline (reference sequence). V was clipped by 3 bases and J by 0 bases, with 9 bases between them. DNA of the CDR3: TGTGCCAGTAGTATCCGGGGGAGCTCTGGAAACACCATATATTTT. It translates to CASSIRGSSGNTIYF. Looking up the rest from reference TRBV19 and TRBJ1-3 gives the full variable domain: DGGITQSPKYLFRKEGQNVTLSCEQNLNHDAMYWYRQDPGQGLRLIYYSQIVNDFQKGDIAEGYSVSREKKESFPLTVTSAQKNPTAFYLCASSIRGSSGNTIYFGEGSWLTVV.

V gene TRBV5-1 combines with J gene TRBJ2-3; 8 nucleotides align to TRBD2. This CDR3 has 15 amino acids. Germline V gene data show CDR1 as SGHRS and CDR2 as YFSETQ. The CDR3 is CASAISGKFTDTQYF. The CDR3 nucleotides read TGCGCAAGCGCAATTAGCGGGAAATTCACAGATACGCAGTATTTT.

Only one count was recorded for this clone. The chain carries TRBV5-1 and TRBJ2-5; the match to TRBD2 covers 11 bases. The CDR3 has 19 residues. Germline V CDR1 and CDR2: SGHRS, YFSETQ. V shed 2 bases, J shed 2 bases, and the junction held 14 bases outside the gene matches. The CDR3 reads CASSFRPTGTSGLQETQYF. The CDR3 bases are TGCGCCAGCAGCTTTCGGCCCACCGGGACTAGCGGCTTACAAGAGACCCAGTACTTC.

This chain uses TRBV30 with TRBJ1-1; D possibly corresponds to TRBD1 (5 bases). The V gene lost 4 bases and the J gene lost 11 bases, with 14 bases spanning the gap. Germline CDR1 reads GTSNPN; CDR2 reads SVGIG (reference sequence). The CDR3 runs 11 residues. CDR3 region: CAWTGGGSAFF. CDR3 sequence (DNA): TGTGCCTGGACGGGGGGGGGTAGTGCTTTCTTT.